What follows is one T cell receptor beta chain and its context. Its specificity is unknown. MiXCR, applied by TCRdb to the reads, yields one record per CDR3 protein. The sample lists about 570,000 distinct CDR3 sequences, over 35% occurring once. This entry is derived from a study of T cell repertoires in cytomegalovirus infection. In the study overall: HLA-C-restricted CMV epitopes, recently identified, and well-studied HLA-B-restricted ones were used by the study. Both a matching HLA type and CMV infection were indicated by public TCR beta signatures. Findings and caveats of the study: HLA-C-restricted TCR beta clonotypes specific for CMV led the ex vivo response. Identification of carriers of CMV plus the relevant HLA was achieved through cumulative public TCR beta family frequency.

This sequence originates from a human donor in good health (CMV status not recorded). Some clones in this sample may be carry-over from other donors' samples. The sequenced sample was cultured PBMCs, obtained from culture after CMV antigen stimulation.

CDR3 region: CASRTRGRRETQYF. In nucleotides, the CDR3 is TGTGCCAGCAGAACCAGGGGGCGCCGGGAGACCCAGTACTTC. The rearrangement links TRBV12-3 or TRBV12-4 to TRBJ2-5, with 8 bases identical to TRBD1. The CDR3 sequence is 14 residues long. The junction had 8 bases not matched to a gene; V was cut back by 6 bases and J by 5 bases.